This T cell receptor (beta chain) is drawn from a study of blood T cell repertoires in COVID-19. The ends lost 3 bases at V and 5 bases at J; junction bases unmatched: 6. From germline, CDR1 is DFQATT and CDR2 SNEGSKA (reference sequence). This CDR3 is 14 amino acids long. Per the original data handling: Reference gene primer amplification gave estimated nucleated cell counts. Sequenced by immunoSEQ multiplex PCR; TCRdb stores in-frame clones only, minus some. That table gives V, J and clone size, and the DNA gave D and trimming. Of some 250,000 clones in the sample, roughly 90% were seen once. This chain links TRBV20-1 with TRBJ1-2; 10 bases fit TRBD1. The sample comprised PBMCs or T cells enriched from blood (not recorded which). This receptor was identified in a woman aged 35 to 49 with acute COVID-19. CDR3 coding DNA: TGCAGTGCTAGTCAGACAGGGGGCGGGTATGGCTACACCTTC. It encodes CSASQTGGGYGYTF.